The following is a T cell receptor (beta chain) sequence with its context. Some clones are missing from TCRdb's copy, which holds only in-frame ones; the method was immunoSEQ multiplex PCR. The sample holds under 150,000 clones, approximately 80% seen once. This entry comes from a study of blood T cell repertoires in COVID-19. About the study: The origin of the acute and convalescent COVID-19 samples was the United States, Italy and Spain. Sample material is recorded as cDNA or gDNA derived from T cells, B-cell-depleted T cells, or PBMCs.

The V segment lost 2 bases and the J segment 13 bases; nucleotides outside the gene matches: 7. The CDR3 length is 14 residues. Germline V gives CDR1 KGHDR, CDR2 SFDVKD. The receptor comes from a man in his 60s with active or convalescent COVID-19. This chain joins TRBV24-1 and TRBJ1-4; TRBD1 agrees at 9 bases. Sequencing used peripheral blood. The CDR3 sequence: CATSDSGTGKRLFF. CDR3 DNA sequence: TGTGCCACCAGTGATTCCGGGACAGGGAAGAGACTGTTTTTT.